The source of this TCR beta chain is a study of CD4+ T cells in melanoma. Data came from immunoSEQ multiplex PCR; TCRdb stores just in-frame clones and leaves some out. The table shows about 9,900 clones, with more than 65% occurring only once. The germline CDR1 and CDR2 sequences are SGHNT and YYREEE (reference sequence). J gave up 6 bases and V 4 bases, and 15 bases lay outside the gene matches. The CDR3 sequence is 16 residues long. Study-level findings and limits: A reported correlation linked neoantigen-specific CD4+ T cells to CD8+, macrophage and B cell function. Reportedly, melanoma neoantigen-specific CD4+ T cells showed varied differentiation states.

Notes on this clone: What it binds is not known.

The sequence was obtained from a human donor with melanoma. Sequencing input: peripheral blood. The V call is TRBV5-4, the J call TRBJ1-2; 7 nucleotides match TRBD1. DNA of the CDR3: TGTGCCAGCAGCCCGGGGACAGTTGAGGCCCGGGATGGCTACACCTTC. Translation: CASSPGTVEARDGYTF.